The T cell receptor (beta chain) described here comes from a study of OX40 agonist ivuxolimab in advanced cancers. Whole-study results and caveats: Clones of CD4+ and CD8+ blood T cells grew by week 6 at doses of 0.1 to 3.0 mg/kg.

The assay was immunoSEQ multiplex PCR, and TCRdb's table has in-frame clones only and misses some. Of some 50,000 clones in the sample, approximately 84% were seen once. The V and J ends lost 1 base and 8 bases respectively, with 12 bases between them. The V gene's germline CDR1 is SGHRS and CDR2 YFSETQ. The CDR3 length is 14 residues. Regarding this clone: Its antigen is not known.

This receptor was identified in an adult with an advanced solid tumor such as melanoma, head and neck, liver or kidney cancer. The sample consisted of CD4+ or CD8+ T cells sorted from blood, taken in a trial of the OX40 agonist ivuxolimab. The chain is built from TRBV5-1 and TRBJ1-4; D not certain. The CDR3 is CASSLQWGGEKLFF. CDR3 nucleotide sequence: TGCGCCAGCAGCTTGCAGTGGGGTGGGGAAAAACTGTTTTTT. Using reference TRBV5-1 and TRBJ1-4 for the parts outside the CDR3, the full variable domain is KAGVTQTPRYLIKTRGQQVTLSCSPISGHRSVSWYQQTPGQGLQFLFEYFSETQRNKGNFPGRFSGRQFSNSRSEMNVSTLELGDSALYLCASSLQWGGEKLFFGSGTQLSVL.